These 16 T cell receptor beta chains were sequenced from one sample in a study of cytotoxic CD8 clonotypes in ibrutinib-treated CLL (dated by TCRdb to 2020 to 2023). The receptor library was made with the immunoSEQ multiplex PCR assay. As stored in TCRdb, this immuneACCESS dataset retains in-frame rearrangements with V and J assigned. A fraction of the clones does not appear; measured against another copy, unresolved V genes explain less than half of the discrepancy, and the remainder lacks a known reason. The sample yields some 350,000 clones; approximately 67% were counted once. Roughly 6.3% of the sample comes from the top ten. The sample here was PBMCs, taken after 36 months of ibrutinib treatment. The receptors were sampled from a human donor with chronic lymphocytic leukemia.

This chain links TRBV4-1 with TRBJ1-5, with 9 bases aligning to TRBD1. Germline loops: CDR1 MGHRA, CDR2 YSYEKL. V was pared by 4 bases and J by 2 bases, with 6 bases of the junction left unmatched. The CDR3 has 16 amino acids. The CDR3 reads CASSLNRGPGNQPQHF. DNA of the CDR3: TGCGCCAGCAGCCTGAACAGGGGGCCGGGCAATCAGCCCCAGCATTTT.

The chain uses TRBV5-1 and TRBJ2-7; D not resolved. Trimming pared 1 base from V and 1 base from J, leaving 12 bases between. The CDR3 runs 15 residues. Germline CDR1 is SGHRS and CDR2 is YFSETQ. CDR3 coding DNA: TGCGCCAGCAGCTTGAACCCGGACGGTTCCTACGAGCAGTACTTC. Amino acid sequence: CASSLNPDGSYEQYF.

This clone was detected once. This chain uses TRBV6-5 with TRBJ2-7; D uncertain. Deletions cut 4 bases from V and 7 bases from J, with 14 bases between. There are 13 residues in the CDR3. Germline V gene data show CDR1 as MNHEY and CDR2 as SVGAGI. The CDR3 loop reads CASSFPILLEQYF. The CDR3 DNA follows: TGTGCCAGCAGTTTCCCGATATTATTAGAGCAGTACTTC.

The V call is TRBV27, the J call TRBJ1-1; no reliable D call. V dropped 1 base and J dropped 2 bases, with 5 bases sitting between them. Germline loops: CDR1 MNHEY, CDR2 SMNVEV (reference sequence). The CDR3 totals 13 residues. The DNA for the CDR3 is TGTGCCAGCAGTTTATGGCAAAACACTGAAGCTTTCTTT. It specifies CASSLWQNTEAFF.

Note on this clone: The same CDR3 is also encoded by other DNA sequences in this sample. The V call is TRBV9, the J call TRBJ2-5; D uncertain. Germline V gene data show CDR1 as SGDLS and CDR2 as YYNGEE. Trimming left V 0 bases short and J 4 bases short, with 4 bases between. CDR3 length: 12 residues. The CDR3 DNA reads TGTGCCAGCAGCGTAGGGGGAGAGACCCAGTACTTC. Protein product: CASSVGGETQYF.

The table lists this clone with a few counts. The chain joins TRBV5-6 to TRBJ2-7; TRBD2 aligns across 9 bases. The CDR3 has 14 amino acids. Germline V gives CDR1 SGHDT, CDR2 YYEEEE. V lost 4 bases to trimming and J lost 3 bases; unmatched junction nucleotides: 5. CDR3 in amino acids: CASSPGGGGYEQYF. In DNA, the CDR3 is TGTGCCAGCAGCCCTGGCGGGGGGGGCTACGAGCAGTACTTC. The full variable domain, rest sourced from reference TRBV5-6 and TRBJ2-7, is DAGVTQSPTHLIKTRGQQVTLRCSPKSGHDTVSWYQQALGQGPQFIFQYYEEEERQRGNFPDRFSGHQFPNYSSELNVNALLLGDSALYLCASSPGGGGYEQYFGPGTRLTVT.

This clone came up a few times. CDR3 in amino acids: CASADRAYEQYF. The CDR3 DNA reads as TGTGCCAGCGCGGATCGGGCCTACGAGCAGTACTTC. V is TRBV6-5 and J is TRBJ2-7; D unresolved. Trimming took 8 bases from V and 2 from J, leaving 10 bases between them. The CDR3 loop spans 12 amino acids. In germline, CDR1 is MNHEY, CDR2 SVGAGI.

A single count supports this clone. The CDR3 protein is CASIPSGTGGYEQYF. CDR3 DNA sequence: TGTGCCAGCATCCCATCCGGGACAGGGGGCTACGAGCAGTACTTC. The rearrangement joins TRBV28 to TRBJ2-7; 11 nucleotides align to TRBD1. CDR1 and CDR2 (germline): MDHEN, SYDVKM. The CDR3 has 15 amino acids. Germline trimming cut 7 bases from V and 3 bases from J; bases unmatched to any gene: 8.

The rearrangement links TRBV7-9 to TRBJ2-5, with D possibly TRBD1 on 5 matching bases. Germline CDR1 reads SEHNR; CDR2 reads FQNEAQ (reference sequence). This CDR3 comprises 14 residues. The V gene lost 5 bases and the J gene lost 4 bases, with 14 bases spanning the gap. The CDR3 DNA follows: TGTGCCAGCAGCCCCAGGGATTCGCGAGAGACCCAGTACTTC. This sequence encodes CASSPRDSRETQYF.

J is TRBJ2-7 and V is TRBV7-2, with TRBD2 matching over 12 bases. In germline, CDR1 is SGHTA, CDR2 FQGNSA. The CDR3 consists of 15 residues. The J segment lost 3 bases and the V segment lost 4 bases, leaving 4 bases of the junction unmatched. The CDR3 nucleotides are TGTGCCAGCAGCTCCCGGACTAGCGGGGACTACGAGCAGTACTTC. Amino acids: CASSSRTSGDYEQYF.

In DNA, the CDR3 is TGTGCCAGTCAAAAAGTTCCTCGTTCTACCGGGGAGCTGTTTTTT. Protein: CASQKVPRSTGELFF. This chain joins TRBV6-1 and TRBJ2-2; D not resolved. Trimming removed 9 bases at V and 5 bases at J, with 19 bases between. The germline gives CDR1 MNHNS, CDR2 SASEGT. The CDR3 sequence is 15 residues long.

V is TRBV9 and J is TRBJ2-3, with D unclear. The CDR3 sequence is 13 residues long. From germline, CDR1 is SGDLS and CDR2 YYNGEE. Trimming shortened V by 4 bases and J by 2 bases, and 8 bases separated the two germline ends. This chain's CDR3 is CASSLDITDTQYF. DNA of the CDR3: TGTGCCAGCAGCCTCGATATCACAGATACGCAGTATTTT.

This clone has more than one count but fewer than ten. V usage is TRBV27 and J usage is TRBJ2-7; D is unclear. V was trimmed by 2 bases and J by 2 bases, leaving 13 bases between them. This CDR3 has 15 amino acids. The V gene's germline CDR1 is MNHEY and CDR2 SMNVEV (reference sequence). The CDR3 loop is CASSLTAAHPYEQYF. CDR3 nucleotide sequence: TGTGCCAGCAGTTTAACGGCAGCTCATCCCTACGAGCAGTACTTC.

The chain recombines TRBV5-6 with TRBJ1-2; D unclear. The germline V and J ends were trimmed by 1 base and 1 base, with 11 bases remaining between them. Germline CDR1 and CDR2: SGHDT and YYEEEE. The CDR3 extends over 15 amino acids. The CDR3 nucleotides read TGTGCCAGCAGCTTGTATACGGTCAATAACTATGGCTACACCTTC. It encodes CASSLYTVNNYGYTF.

The rearrangement links TRBV28 to TRBJ2-3, with a tentative D call TRBD2 (5 bases). The CDR3 contains 19 residues. V gave up 4 bases and J gave up 2 bases, with 25 bases separating them. The V gene's germline CDR1 is MDHEN and CDR2 SYDVKM. The chain's CDR3 is CASSSEGLWGRSVTDTQYF. DNA for the CDR3: TGTGCCAGCAGTTCCGAGGGTTTGTGGGGAAGGTCAGTCACAGATACGCAGTATTTT.

The chain combines TRBV29-1 with TRBJ2-3; TRBD2 agrees at 8 bases. CDR3 length equals 16 residues. V shed 2 bases, J shed 2 bases, and the junction held 9 bases outside the gene matches. The germline V gene encodes CDR1 SQVTM and CDR2 ANQGSEA. The CDR3 coding sequence is TGCAGCGTTGAACTTTTCGAGCGGGGGTTCACAGATACGCAGTATTTT. Residues: CSVELFERGFTDTQYF.